What follows are 3 T cell receptor beta chains derived from one specimen sequenced in a study of sequential checkpoint blockade in melanoma (dated by TCRdb to the late 2010s). The method was the immunoSEQ multiplex PCR assay. This immuneACCESS table, as held by TCRdb, lists in-frame sequences with V and J called but not all clones. Of the missing ones, under half trace to an unresolved V gene in checked studies; the others have no known cause. In all, the sample holds around 490 clones, and 20% to 25% of those were seen once. The top ten constitute just over 7% of the sample. Per the publication, the treatment or condition label means: randomized to nivolumab then ipilimumab (arm A) or the reverse (arm B). The material was tumor tissue (inferred from file names), obtained from a patient given nivolumab and ipilimumab in sequence. The receptors stem from a human donor with melanoma.

The genes are TRBV29-1 and TRBJ1-2; 8 nucleotides match TRBD1. In germline, CDR1 is SQVTM, CDR2 ANQGSEA. The CDR3 is made up of 12 amino acids. With V trimmed by 7 bases and J by 6 bases, 7 bases remained unmatched. Written as DNA, the CDR3 is TGCAGCGCCACCAGGGGGCGCGATGGCTACACCTTC. It is translated as CSATRGRDGYTF.

A few counts support this clone. V is TRBV28 and J is TRBJ1-2, with D possibly matching TRBD1 (6 bases). V lost 7 bases and J lost 7, with 16 bases in between. The CDR3 spans 13 residues. Germline CDR1 MDHEN, CDR2 SYDVKM. The CDR3 loop is CASISRGTGGYTF. Written as DNA, the CDR3 is TGTGCCAGCATCTCTAGGGGGACGGGTGGCTACACCTTC.

The table lists this clone with a few counts. This chain joins TRBV6-8 and TRBJ2-7, with D tentatively TRBD1 (6 bases). The CDR3 contains 13 residues. The V and J ends lost 5 bases and 3 bases respectively, with 11 bases between them. Germline CDR1 and CDR2: MNHGY and SAAAGT. CDR3 in DNA: TGTGCCAGCAGTGTCAGGGGCGACTACGAGCAGTACTTC. It translates to CASSVRGDYEQYF.